This T cell receptor (beta chain) originates from a study of blood T cell repertoires in COVID-19. Study as a whole: Whether acute or convalescent, the COVID-19 samples came from the United States, Italy and Spain. T cells, B-cell-depleted T cells, or PBMCs provided the cDNA or gDNA that served as material.

Trimming took 5 bases from V and 7 from J, leaving 15 bases between them. Germline CDR1 reads MNHEY; CDR2 reads SVGAGI. This CDR3 is 15 amino acids long. In the study's own analysis: Reference gene primer amplification yielded estimated nucleated cell counts. Measured with immunoSEQ multiplex PCR; TCRdb has only the in-frame clones, and not every one. D and trimming were read from the DNA, whereas the V and J calls and clone size are those reported in that table. The profile shows fewer than 130,000 clones, 72% of them singletons. Sample: peripheral blood. This receptor was identified in a woman aged 60-70 years with acute or convalescent COVID-19. V usage is TRBV6-5 and J usage is TRBJ1-6, with D unclear. CDR3 DNA: TGTGCCAGCAGTCCACATTACATGGAGAATTCACCCCTCCACTTT. Translation gives CASSPHYMENSPLHF.